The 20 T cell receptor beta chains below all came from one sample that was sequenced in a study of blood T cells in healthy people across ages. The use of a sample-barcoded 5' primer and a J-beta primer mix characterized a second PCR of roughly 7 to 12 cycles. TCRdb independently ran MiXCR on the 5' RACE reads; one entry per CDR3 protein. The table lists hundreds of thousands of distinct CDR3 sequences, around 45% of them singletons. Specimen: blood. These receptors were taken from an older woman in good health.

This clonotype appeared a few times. Written as DNA, the CDR3 is TGTGCCATACGACAGACAGATACGCAGTATTTT. Translation: CAIRQTDTQYF. The rearrangement links TRBV10-3 to TRBJ2-3; the D gene is possibly TRBD1 (5 bases). V lost 9 bases, J lost 3 bases, and 7 bases lay in between. This CDR3 spans 11 amino acids. The germline CDR1 and CDR2 sequences are ENHRY and SYGVKD.

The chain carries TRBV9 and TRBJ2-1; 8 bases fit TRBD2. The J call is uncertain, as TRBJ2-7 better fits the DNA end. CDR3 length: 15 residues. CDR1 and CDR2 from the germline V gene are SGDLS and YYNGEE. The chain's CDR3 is CASSGTSISYNEQYF. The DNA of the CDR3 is TGTGCCAGCAGCGGGACTAGCATCTCCTACAATGAGCAGTACTTC.

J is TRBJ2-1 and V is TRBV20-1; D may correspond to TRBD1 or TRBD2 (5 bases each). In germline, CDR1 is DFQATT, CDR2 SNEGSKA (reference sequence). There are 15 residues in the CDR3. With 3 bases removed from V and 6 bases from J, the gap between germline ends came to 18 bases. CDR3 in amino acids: CSARPGTRVANEQFF. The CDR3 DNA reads TGCAGTGCTAGGCCCGGGACCCGAGTCGCCAATGAGCAGTTCTTC.

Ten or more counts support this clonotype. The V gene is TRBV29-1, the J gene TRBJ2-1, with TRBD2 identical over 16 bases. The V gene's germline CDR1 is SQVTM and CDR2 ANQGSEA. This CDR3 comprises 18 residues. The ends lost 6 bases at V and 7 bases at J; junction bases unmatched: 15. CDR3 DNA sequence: TGCAGCGTGACACCGGGACTAGCGGGAGGGCCTAGGGGTAATGAGCAGTTCTTC. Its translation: CSVTPGLAGGPRGNEQFF.

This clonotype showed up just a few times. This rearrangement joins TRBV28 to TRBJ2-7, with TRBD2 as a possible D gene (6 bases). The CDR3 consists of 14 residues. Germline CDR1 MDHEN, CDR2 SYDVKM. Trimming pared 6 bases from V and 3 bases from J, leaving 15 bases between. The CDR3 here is CASSPPGAGYEQYF. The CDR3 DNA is TGTGCCAGCAGCCCCCCAGGAGCGGGCTACGAGCAGTACTTC. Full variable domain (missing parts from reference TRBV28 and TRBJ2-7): DVKVTQSSRYLVKRTGEKVFLECVQDMDHENMFWYRQDPGLGLRLIYFSYDVKMKEKGDIPEGYSVSREKKERFSLILESASTNQTSMYLCASSPPGAGYEQYFGPGTRLTVT.

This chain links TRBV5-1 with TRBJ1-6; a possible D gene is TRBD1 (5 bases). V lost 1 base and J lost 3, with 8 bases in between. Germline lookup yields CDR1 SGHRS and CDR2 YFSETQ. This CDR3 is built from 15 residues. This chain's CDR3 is CASSLNRNYNSPLHF. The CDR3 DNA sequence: TGCGCCAGCAGCTTGAACAGGAACTATAATTCACCCCTCCACTTT.

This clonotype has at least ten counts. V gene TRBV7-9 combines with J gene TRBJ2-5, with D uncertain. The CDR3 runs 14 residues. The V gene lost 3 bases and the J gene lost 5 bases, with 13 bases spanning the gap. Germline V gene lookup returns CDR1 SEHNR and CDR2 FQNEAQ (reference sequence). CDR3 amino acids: CASSFGQPSETQYF. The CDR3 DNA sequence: TGTGCCAGCAGCTTCGGTCAGCCATCTGAGACCCAGTACTTC. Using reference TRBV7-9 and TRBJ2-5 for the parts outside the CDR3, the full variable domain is DTGVSQNPRHKITKRGQNVTFRCDPISEHNRLYWYRQTLGQGPEFLTYFQNEAQLEKSRLLSDRFSAERPKGSFSTLEIQRTEQGDSAMYLCASSFGQPSETQYFGPGTRLLVL.

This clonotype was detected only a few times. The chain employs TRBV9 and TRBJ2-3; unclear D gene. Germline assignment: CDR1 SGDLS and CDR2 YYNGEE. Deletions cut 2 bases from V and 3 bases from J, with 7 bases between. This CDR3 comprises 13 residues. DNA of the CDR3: TGTGCCAGCAGCGTTATACAGACAGATACGCAGTATTTT. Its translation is CASSVIQTDTQYF. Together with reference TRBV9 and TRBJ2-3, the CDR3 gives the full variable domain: DSGVTQTPKHLITATGQRVTLRCSPRSGDLSVYWYQQSLDQGLQFLIQYYNGEERAKGNILERFSAQQFPDLHSELNLSSLELGDSALYFCASSVIQTDTQYFGPGTRLTVL.

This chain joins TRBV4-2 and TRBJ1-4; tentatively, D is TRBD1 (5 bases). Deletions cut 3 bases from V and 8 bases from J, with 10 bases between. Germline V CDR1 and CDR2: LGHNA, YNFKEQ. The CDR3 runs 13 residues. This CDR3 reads CASSQGPGEKLFF. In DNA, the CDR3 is TGTGCCAGCAGCCAGGGGCCAGGGGAAAAACTGTTTTTT.

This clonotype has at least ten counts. The CDR3 is CASSLIPQISYEQYF. CDR3 in DNA: TGTGCCAGCAGCTTAATACCCCAGATCTCCTACGAGCAGTACTTC. The V and J genes are TRBV7-2 and TRBJ2-7; no definite D call. The CDR3 has 15 residues. CDR1 is SGHTA and CDR2 is FQGNSA in the germline V gene. V was cut by 2 bases and J by 0 bases, with 11 bases left in between.

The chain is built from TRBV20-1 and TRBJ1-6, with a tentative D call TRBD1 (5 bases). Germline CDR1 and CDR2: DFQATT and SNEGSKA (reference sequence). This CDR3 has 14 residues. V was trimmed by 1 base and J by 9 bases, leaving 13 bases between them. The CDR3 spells CSARAGTDGSPLHF. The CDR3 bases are TGCAGTGCTAGAGCTGGGACCGACGGTTCACCCCTCCACTTT.

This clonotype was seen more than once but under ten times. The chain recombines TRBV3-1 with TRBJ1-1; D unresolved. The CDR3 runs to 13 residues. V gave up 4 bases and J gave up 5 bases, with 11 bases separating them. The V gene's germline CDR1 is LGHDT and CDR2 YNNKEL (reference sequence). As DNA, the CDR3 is TGTGCCAGCAGCCCGACCTTGGGGACTGAAGCTTTCTTT. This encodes CASSPTLGTEAFF.

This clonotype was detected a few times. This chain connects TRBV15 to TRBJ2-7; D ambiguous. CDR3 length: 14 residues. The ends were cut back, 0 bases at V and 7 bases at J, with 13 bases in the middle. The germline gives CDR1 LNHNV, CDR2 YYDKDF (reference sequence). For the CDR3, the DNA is TGTGCCACCAGCAGAGATATTAACTACAATGAGCAGTACTTC. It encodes CATSRDINYNEQYF.

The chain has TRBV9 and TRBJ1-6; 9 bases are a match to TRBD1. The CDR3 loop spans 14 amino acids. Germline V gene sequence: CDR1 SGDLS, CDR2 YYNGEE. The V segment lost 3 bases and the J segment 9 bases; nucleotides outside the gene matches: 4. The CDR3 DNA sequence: TGTGCCAGCAGCGACACAGGGGGCGGTTCACCCCTCCACTTT. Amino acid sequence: CASSDTGGGSPLHF.

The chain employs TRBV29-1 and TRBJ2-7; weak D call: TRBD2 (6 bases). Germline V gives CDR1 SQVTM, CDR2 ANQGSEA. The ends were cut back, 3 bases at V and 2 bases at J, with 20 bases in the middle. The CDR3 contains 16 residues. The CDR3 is CSVDGLGGVVTYEQYF. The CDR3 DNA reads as TGCAGCGTTGATGGTCTAGGAGGGGTAGTCACCTACGAGCAGTACTTC.

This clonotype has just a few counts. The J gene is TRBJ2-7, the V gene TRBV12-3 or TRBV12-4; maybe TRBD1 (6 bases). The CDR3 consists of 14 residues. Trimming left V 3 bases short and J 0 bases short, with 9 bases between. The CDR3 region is CASSLDSNSYEQYF. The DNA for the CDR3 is TGTGCCAGCAGTTTGGACAGCAACTCCTACGAGCAGTACTTC.

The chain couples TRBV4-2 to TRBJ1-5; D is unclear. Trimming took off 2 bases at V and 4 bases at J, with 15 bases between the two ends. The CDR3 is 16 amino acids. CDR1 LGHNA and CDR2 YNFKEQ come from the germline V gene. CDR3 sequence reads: CASSQPYREANQPQHF. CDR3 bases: TGTGCCAGCAGCCAACCCTACAGAGAGGCTAATCAGCCCCAGCATTTT.

CDR3 sequence reads: CASSQVAGTGIQETQYF. The CDR3 DNA reads as TGCGCCAGCAGCCAAGTCGCCGGGACAGGGATCCAAGAGACCCAGTACTTC. The chain recombines TRBV4-1 with TRBJ2-5; TRBD1 matches at 9 bases. CDR1 and CDR2 (germline): MGHRA, YSYEKL. The V segment lost 1 base and the J segment 1 base; nucleotides outside the gene matches: 7. This CDR3 is built from 17 residues.

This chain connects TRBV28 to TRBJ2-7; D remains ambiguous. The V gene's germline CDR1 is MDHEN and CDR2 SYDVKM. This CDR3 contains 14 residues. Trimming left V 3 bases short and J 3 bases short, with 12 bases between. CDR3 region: CASSLAPRNYEQYF. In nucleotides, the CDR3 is TGTGCCAGCAGTTTGGCCCCTCGGAACTACGAGCAGTACTTC. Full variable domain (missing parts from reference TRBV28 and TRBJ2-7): DVKVTQSSRYLVKRTGEKVFLECVQDMDHENMFWYRQDPGLGLRLIYFSYDVKMKEKGDIPEGYSVSREKKERFSLILESASTNQTSMYLCASSLAPRNYEQYFGPGTRLTVT.

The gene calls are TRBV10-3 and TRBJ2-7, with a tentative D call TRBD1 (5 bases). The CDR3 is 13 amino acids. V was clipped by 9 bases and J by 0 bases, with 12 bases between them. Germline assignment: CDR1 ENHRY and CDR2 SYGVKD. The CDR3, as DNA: TGTGCCATGTCACAGGTGAGCTCCTACGAGCAGTACTTC. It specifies CAMSQVSSYEQYF.